Reported below is one T cell receptor (beta chain). Treatment specified: some 20 received Ad26.COV2.S at low or high dose, single or two shots; roughly 5 received placebo; per-sample allocation not given. After the first vaccine or placebo injection, samples were drawn on day 63. V lost 2 bases, J lost 5 bases, and 11 bases lay in between. The CDR3 consists of 14 residues. The germline V gene encodes CDR1 SGHDT and CDR2 YYEEEE. This sample is part of a study of Ad26.COV2.S vaccination and SARS-CoV-2 variants. TCRdb's table, derived via immunoSEQ multiplex PCR, lists solely in-frame clones and lacks some. The profile shows a few hundred thousand clones, over 75% of them singletons.

The TCR originated in a person between 18 and 65 years old who received the Ad26.COV2.S COVID-19 vaccine or a placebo. Material: peripheral blood, obtained in a trial of Ad26.COV2.S vaccine versus placebo. The rearrangement joins TRBV5-6 to TRBJ2-1, with D perhaps being TRBD1 or TRBD2 (5 bases each). The CDR3 bases are TGTGCCAGCAGCTTCCTTGGGACCGACAATGAGCAGTTCTTC. It is translated as CASSFLGTDNEQFF.